This T cell receptor beta chain emerged from a study of glioma-infiltrating T cells. The iRepertoire nested amplicon-rescue multiplex PCR amplified TCR alpha and beta CDR3s from RNA. TCRdb reprocessed the multiplex PCR reads with MiXCR, giving one entry per CDR3 protein. The sample lists a few hundred thousand distinct CDR3 sequences, around 45% occurring once. This receptor was taken from a human donor with low-grade glioma or glioblastoma, undergoing nonglioma brain surgery, or in good health (not recorded which). The sequencing sample was made of glioma tissue, nonneoplastic brain tissue, or PBMCs (not recorded which).

DNA of the CDR3: TGTGCCAGTAGTATATTGGGCTCCTATAATTCACCCCTCCACTTT. Protein product: CASSILGSYNSPLHF. The chain employs TRBV19 and TRBJ1-6; D ambiguous. V shed 2 bases and J shed 0 bases, with 5 bases lying between them. This CDR3 is 15 amino acids long. Germline V gives CDR1 LNHDA, CDR2 SQIVND (reference sequence). The entire variable domain, with the rest obtained from reference TRBV19 and TRBJ1-6, is as follows: DGGITQSPKYLFRKEGQNVTLSCEQNLNHDAMYWYRQDPGQGLRLIYYSQIVNDFQKGDIAEGYSVSREKKESFPLTVTSAQKNPTAFYLCASSILGSYNSPLHFGNGTRLTVT.